This paragraph reports one T cell receptor beta chain. Its antigen is unidentified. Trimming cost V 0 bases and J 6 bases, with 21 bases left between them. CDR3 length equals 16 residues. Germline V lookup: CDR1 DFQATT, CDR2 SNEGSKA (reference sequence). The data belong to a study of CD8 T cells in Susac syndrome. A quantity of about 0.45 to 1 ug RNA underwent reverse transcription using random hexamers. TCRdb re-derived calls from the immunoSEQ multiplex PCR reads in MiXCR, one entry per CDR3 protein. Of around 130,000 distinct CDR3 sequences detected, roughly 96% appear once; the ten largest clones hold around 0.12%. General study points: The study's TCR sequencing and HLA analysis covered a relatively small number of individuals, and the study acknowledged this.

Sample: CD4+ T cells from PBMCs. The chain uses TRBV20-1 and TRBJ2-7; D perhaps matches TRBD2 (5 bases). The TCR sequence derives from a human donor in good health. The CDR3 reads CSAREGSAGSLREQYF. In nucleotides, the CDR3 is TGCAGTGCTAGAGAAGGTTCGGCGGGCAGCTTACGCGAGCAGTACTTC.